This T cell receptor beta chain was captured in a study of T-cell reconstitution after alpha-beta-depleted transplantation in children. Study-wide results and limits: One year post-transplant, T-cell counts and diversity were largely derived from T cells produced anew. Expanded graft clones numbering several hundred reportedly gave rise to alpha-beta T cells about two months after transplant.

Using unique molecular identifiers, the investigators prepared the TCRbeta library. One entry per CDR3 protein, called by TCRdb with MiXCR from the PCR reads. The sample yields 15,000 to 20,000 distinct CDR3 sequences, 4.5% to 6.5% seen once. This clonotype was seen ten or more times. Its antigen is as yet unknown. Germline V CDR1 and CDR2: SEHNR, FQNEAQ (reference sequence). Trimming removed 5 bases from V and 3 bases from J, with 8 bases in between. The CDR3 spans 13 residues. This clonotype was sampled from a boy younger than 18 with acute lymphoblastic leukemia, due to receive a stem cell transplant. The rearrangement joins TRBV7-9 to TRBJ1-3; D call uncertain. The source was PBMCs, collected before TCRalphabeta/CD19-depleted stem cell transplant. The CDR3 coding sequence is TGTGCCAGCAGCCTACCGGATGGAAACACCATATATTTT. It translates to CASSLPDGNTIYF.